The 17 T cell receptor beta chains given below trace back to one sample, sequenced in a study of regulatory T cells in long-lasting Graves disease. Sequencing libraries for TCR beta were prepared with iRepertoire HTBI primers and Arm-PCR of CDR3 regions. A single record per CDR3 protein comes from TCRdb applying MiXCR to the multiplex PCR reads. The sample consists of more than 400,000 distinct CDR3 sequences, about a sixth of them appearing once. Time point described: newly diagnosed GD, antithyroid drugs for less than 3 months. PBMC-extracted RNA yielded the TCR library. The data also belong to a second study, concerning T cells in Graves' hyperthyroidism and ophthalmopathy.

The sequencing used peripheral blood mononuclear cells (PBMCs), collected at new diagnosis, from a patient treated with antithyroid drugs. The receptors were sampled from a man aged 40-55 years with Graves disease.

The CDR3 loop is CASTRTGLIWDTQYF. The DNA of the CDR3 is TGTGCCAGCACCCGGACAGGGTTGATCTGGGATACGCAGTATTTT. The V and J genes are TRBV6-1 and TRBJ2-3, with 8 bases aligning to TRBD1. Germline assignment: CDR1 MNHNS and CDR2 SASEGT. V lost 7 bases to trimming and J lost 6 bases; unmatched junction nucleotides: 12. CDR3 length equals 15 residues.

In this sample, this clonotype turned up many times. This rearrangement joins TRBV7-2 to TRBJ2-1; 8 bases fit TRBD2. Germline lookup yields CDR1 SGHTA and CDR2 FQGNSA. J was trimmed by 14 bases and V by 1 base; bases with no gene match: 7. The CDR3 covers 13 residues. CDR3 amino acids: CASSLDAGLGEFF. The CDR3 DNA reads TGTGCCAGCAGCTTAGATGCGGGACTAGGAGAGTTCTTC.

The chain carries TRBV24-1 and TRBJ1-2; D is uncertain. This CDR3 contains 12 residues. The V gene's germline CDR1 is KGHDR and CDR2 SFDVKD. The V end was cut by 0 bases, the J end by 6 bases, with 4 bases between. The DNA for the CDR3 is TGTGCCACCAGTGATTTGTCAGATGGCTACACCTTC. It codes for CATSDLSDGYTF.

The chain carries TRBV20-1 and TRBJ1-6, with D uncertain. This CDR3 spans 13 amino acids. CDR1 and CDR2 from the germline V gene are DFQATT and SNEGSKA (reference sequence). Trimming took 5 bases from V and 7 from J, leaving 12 bases between them. The CDR3 spells CSAVNIANSPLHF. Here the CDR3 DNA reads TGCAGTGCTGTAAACATCGCAAATTCACCCCTCCACTTT.

This clonotype showed up many times. The V gene is TRBV11-2, the J gene TRBJ2-7, with D unresolved. The germline CDR1 and CDR2 sequences are SGHAT and FQNNGV. The V and J ends lost 5 bases and 1 base respectively, with 18 bases between them. The CDR3 length is 16 residues. The CDR3 is CASSDGRRAPSYEQYF. For the CDR3, the DNA is TGTGCCAGCAGCGACGGACGGCGTGCCCCTTCCTACGAGCAGTACTTC.

This clonotype occurred many times. The gene calls are TRBV18 and TRBJ2-5, with TRBD2 matching over 9 bases. This CDR3 is 14 amino acids long. The V gene end was trimmed by 4 bases and the J gene end by 4 bases; junction bases not matched to a gene: 4. CDR1 and CDR2 from the germline V gene are KGHSH and LQKENI. CDR3 amino acids: CASSQNSGRETQYF. CDR3 bases: TGTGCCAGCTCACAGAATAGCGGGAGAGAGACCCAGTACTTC.

This clonotype occurred a few times. The chain carries TRBV4-2 and TRBJ1-4; the D is unclear. The germline gives CDR1 LGHNA, CDR2 YNFKEQ. This CDR3 region has 15 residues. The V end lost 1 base, the J end lost 0 bases, and 6 bases lay between the germline ends. Here the CDR3 reads CASSQAGTTNEKLFF. The CDR3 nucleotides read TGTGCCAGCAGCCAAGCGGGGACAACTAATGAAAAACTGTTTTTT.

The chain is built from TRBV2 and TRBJ2-3; D might be TRBD2 (6 bases). The CDR3 sequence is 13 residues long. V was pared by 10 bases and J by 3 bases, with 14 bases between. Germline V lookup: CDR1 SNHLY, CDR2 FYNNEI. CDR3 coding DNA: TGTGCCAATTGTGCGGGAAGGACAGATACGCAGTATTTT. It is translated as CANCAGRTDTQYF.

The chain joins TRBV6-5 to TRBJ2-3; 7 bases match TRBD1. There are 15 residues in the CDR3. Per the germline V gene, CDR1 is MNHEY and CDR2 is SVGAGI. The J segment lost 5 bases and the V segment lost 2 bases, leaving 7 bases of the junction unmatched. The CDR3 loop reads CASSYGQGVRDTQYF. Here the CDR3 DNA reads TGTGCCAGCAGTTACGGGCAGGGGGTGAGAGATACGCAGTATTTT.

The sample holds a few counts of this clonotype. CDR3 loop: CASSPGVTNEKLFF. The CDR3 region has the DNA TGTGCCAGCAGCCCAGGGGTAACTAATGAAAAACTGTTTTTT. The rearrangement links TRBV28 to TRBJ1-4; D possibly corresponds to TRBD1 (6 bases). CDR1 and CDR2 (germline): MDHEN, SYDVKM. CDR3 length: 14 residues. The V gene lost 6 bases and the J gene lost 1 base, with 9 bases spanning the gap.

The table lists this clonotype with many counts. The J gene is TRBJ2-5, the V gene TRBV19; D gene ambiguous. Germline CDR1 reads LNHDA; CDR2 reads SQIVND (reference sequence). The CDR3 runs 15 residues. Trimming removed 1 base at V and 5 bases at J, with 14 bases between. The DNA of the CDR3 is TGTGCCAGTAGTATAGGTCGGAGCCAAGGGGAGACCCAGTACTTC. Its translation is CASSIGRSQGETQYF.

The sample holds one count of this clonotype. The gene calls are TRBV9 and TRBJ2-7; D unclear. V was cut by 0 bases and J by 3 bases, with 7 bases left in between. The CDR3 is made up of 13 amino acids. The V gene's germline CDR1 is SGDLS and CDR2 YYNGEE. The CDR3 loop reads CASSVGIVYEQYF. CDR3 in DNA: TGTGCCAGCAGCGTAGGTATAGTCTACGAGCAGTACTTC.

This clonotype was counted a few times. V is TRBV4-1 and J is TRBJ2-1; 9 bases fit TRBD2. CDR3 length: 15 amino acids. After removal of 1 base from V and 8 bases from J, the junction contained 6 bases not matched to a gene. The germline CDR1 and CDR2 sequences are MGHRA and YSYEKL. CDR3 DNA: TGCGCCAGCAGCCAAGTAGGACTAGCGATAGATGAGCAGTTCTTC. Encoded protein: CASSQVGLAIDEQFF.

The CDR3 here is CSARAMNTEAFF. The DNA of the CDR3 is TGCAGTGCTAGAGCGATGAACACTGAAGCTTTCTTT. The chain carries TRBV20-1 and TRBJ1-1; D unresolved. Per germline, CDR1 DFQATT and CDR2 SNEGSKA (reference sequence). This CDR3 comprises 12 residues. The germline V and J ends were trimmed by 1 base and 0 bases, with 3 bases remaining between them.

This clonotype was seen a few times. V is TRBV5-1 and J is TRBJ2-1; TRBD2 matches 8 bases. Germline CDR1 SGHRS, CDR2 YFSETQ. The CDR3 spans 16 residues. Trimming took 0 bases from V and 6 from J; bases not matched to a gene: 8. The CDR3 loop is CASSLVSSGRGNEQFF. The CDR3 region has the DNA TGCGCCAGCAGCTTGGTATCCAGCGGGAGAGGCAATGAGCAGTTCTTC.

The table lists this clonotype with many counts. V gene TRBV27 combines with J gene TRBJ1-4; 9 bases agree with TRBD1. Per germline, CDR1 MNHEY and CDR2 SMNVEV (reference sequence). J was trimmed by 7 bases and V by 2 bases; bases with no gene match: 11. The CDR3 runs 17 residues. CDR3 DNA sequence: TGTGCCAGCAGTTTAAATTTCGGGACAGGGACGACTGAAAAACTGTTTTTT. This gives the protein CASSLNFGTGTTEKLFF.

On this clonotype: Likely a read error: the CDR3 ends without its conserved phenylalanine or tryptophan. It is unclear where the CDR3 begins or ends on the DNA, so no DNA is shown, and the CDR3 is as TCRdb lists it. The rearrangement links TRBV28 to TRBJ2-7. The CDR3 length equals 8 residues, ends included. Looked up from germline, CDR1 is MDHEN and CDR2 is SYDVKM. CDR3 region: CASSFIYT.